The present entry profiles one T cell receptor (beta chain) with its context. The antigen is not known. These data originate in a study of cytomegalovirus exposure and HLA in healthy donors. Overall study results and limits: When a later analysis was performed, an Asian-associated ancestry cluster reportedly had fewer N-insertions than the approximately 690-donor mean. A prior analysis recorded that most TCR beta V segments were productive about 87% or about 30% of the time. High specificity and sensitivity for cytomegalovirus status were reported for the classifier. Cytomegalovirus association was listed for 150 to 200 TCR beta chains.

PCR amplification relied on 60 Vbeta primers (plus 13 Jbeta primers). Generated by immunoSEQ multiplex PCR, the TCRdb table keeps only in-frame clones and is missing some. Seen here are around 180,000 clones, nearly 80% observed once, and the top ten hold around 6%. CDR1 and CDR2 (germline): SNHLY, FYNNEI. The CDR3 is 12 amino acids. V lost 0 bases, J lost 7 bases, and 7 bases lay in between. The chain employs TRBV2 and TRBJ2-7; D is unresolved. Input material: PBMCs. The TCR originated in a young woman in good health and CMV-seropositive. The CDR3 loop is CASSEASREQYF. The CDR3 coding sequence is TGTGCCAGCAGTGAAGCAAGCAGGGAGCAGTACTTC.